Following are 5 T cell receptor beta chains from one sample sequenced in a study of response to subunit inactivated influenza vaccine. TCRdb reanalysed the RT-PCR reads using MiXCR and keeps one entry per CDR3 protein. The sample records more than 600,000 distinct CDR3 sequences, approximately 18% being singletons. The sample consisted of PBMCs from blood, taken 5 days after vaccination. Receptor source: a man aged 50 to 59 who received an inactivated influenza vaccine.

The chain has TRBV20-1 and TRBJ2-7, with D perhaps matching TRBD1 or TRBD2 (5 bases each). This CDR3 comprises 13 residues. With 3 bases removed from V and 4 bases from J, the gap between germline ends came to 13 bases. Germline-derived CDR1 and CDR2 are DFQATT and SNEGSKA (reference sequence). CDR3 nucleotide sequence: TGCAGTGCTAGCGCCGGGACCGATTACGAGCAGTACTTC. Its protein is CSASAGTDYEQYF.

This clonotype turned up a few times. The rearrangement links TRBV6-5 to TRBJ2-2; D gene ambiguous. The CDR3 extends over 15 amino acids. V shed 2 bases and J shed 0 bases, with 7 bases lying between them. Looked up from germline, CDR1 is MNHEY and CDR2 is SVGAGI. The CDR3 reads CASSYGPANTGELFF. The CDR3 coding sequence is TGTGCCAGCAGTTACGGGCCAGCGAACACCGGGGAGCTGTTTTTT.

There are a few counts of this clonotype. This sequence joins TRBV14 and TRBJ2-3; D perhaps matches TRBD1 (6 bases). The germline V and J ends were trimmed by 4 bases and 4 bases, with 9 bases remaining between them. CDR1 and CDR2 (germline): SGHDN, FVKESK. The CDR3 length is 13 residues. CDR3 loop: CASSRRGPDTQYF. For the CDR3, the DNA is TGTGCCAGCAGCCGCAGGGGTCCAGATACGCAGTATTTT.

The chain recombines TRBV11-2 with TRBJ2-5, with TRBD1 matching over 7 bases. V lost 4 bases, J lost 4 bases, and 6 bases stayed unmatched. CDR3 length: 14 amino acids. Germline V CDR1 and CDR2: SGHAT, FQNNGV. The CDR3 DNA reads TGTGCCAGCAGCTCAAACACAGGGGCAGAGACCCAGTACTTC. Translated, it gives CASSSNTGAETQYF. Supplemented by reference TRBV11-2 and TRBJ2-5, the full variable domain reads EAGVAQSPRYKIIEKRQSVAFWCNPISGHATLYWYQQILGQGPKLLIQFQNNGVVDDSQLPKDRFSAERLKGVDSTLKIQPAKLEDSAVYLCASSSNTGAETQYFGPGTRLLVL.

This clonotype came up a few times. The J gene is TRBJ2-1, the V gene TRBV5-1; tentative D call: TRBD2 (5 bases). Trimming removed 4 bases from V and 9 bases from J, with 14 bases in between. The germline gives CDR1 SGHRS, CDR2 YFSETQ. The CDR3 contains 13 residues. CDR3 amino acids: CASSPDWLPEQFF. The CDR3 coding sequence is TGCGCCAGCAGCCCGGACTGGCTTCCTGAGCAGTTCTTC.